This is a list of T cell receptor beta chains from one sample in a study of radiotherapy plus CTLA-4 blockade in lung cancer. Only in-frame clones appear in the TCRdb table, and some are missing; sequencing was by immunoSEQ multiplex PCR. The repertoire has tens of thousands of clones, 77% of them found once; the top ten carry around 2.4%. The sequencing here drew on peripheral blood, taken from a patient treated with radiotherapy plus ipilimumab. These receptor sequences come from a human donor with non-small cell lung cancer whose response to radiotherapy plus ipilimumab could not be evaluated. The CDR3 runs from the conserved cysteine through the conserved F or W. D genes are given only for firm matches. Some rows mark clone size as missing; the rest say once, few, many or name a class of expanded clone.

clone_size	v_call	j_call	d_call	cdr3_aa	cdr3_nt
few	TRBV5-5	TRBJ1-3	NA	CASSLGVALSSGNTIYF	TGTGCCAGCAGCTTGGGGGTAGCACTGAGCTCTGGAAACACCATATATTTT
NA	TRBV5-8	TRBJ1-5	TRBD1	CASSLGGGAGNQPQHF	TGTGCCAGCAGCTTGGGAGGGGGCGCCGGCAATCAGCCCCAGCATTTT
NA	TRBV27	TRBJ2-7	TRBD2	CASSFSGGYSYEQYF	TGTGCCAGCAGTTTTAGCGGGGGGTACTCCTACGAGCAGTACTTC
NA	TRBV18	TRBJ2-1	NA	CASSTGGPLVNEQFF	TGTGCCAGCTCGACCGGAGGGCCACTTGTGAATGAGCAGTTCTTC
NA	TRBV7-2	TRBJ2-1	NA	CASSPRTGRVSYNEQFF	TGTGCCAGCAGCCCGCGGACAGGGAGGGTCTCCTACAATGAGCAGTTCTTC
NA	TRBV7-3	TRBJ1-2	NA	CASSLRPGAGSYGYTF	TGTGCCAGCAGCTTAAGGCCAGGGGCTGGGAGCTATGGCTACACCTTC
NA	TRBV7-3	TRBJ2-5	TRBD2	CASSLGLAGGETQYF	TGTGCCAGCAGCTTGGGACTAGCGGGGGGAGAGACCCAGTACTTC
NA	TRBV4-3	TRBJ1-6	NA	CASSQEGGLQQGGGSPLHF	TGCGCCAGCAGCCAAGAGGGGGGGTTACAGCAGGGTGGGGGTTCACCCCTCCACTTT
NA	TRBV15	TRBJ1-1	NA	CATSRGVNTEAFF	TGTGCCACCAGCAGAGGAGTGAACACTGAAGCTTTCTTT
NA	TRBV6-6	TRBJ2-7	TRBD1	CASSYTGQASYEQYF	TGTGCCAGCAGTTATACCGGACAGGCGAGCTACGAGCAGTACTTC
NA	TRBV5-6	TRBJ2-1	NA	CASSLYDEQFF	TGTGCCAGCAGCTTGTATGATGAGCAGTTCTTC
NA	TRBV7-2	TRBJ2-2	TRBD2	CASSPLAGDTGELFF	TGTGCCAGCAGCCCTCTAGCGGGGGACACCGGGGAGCTGTTTTTT
NA	TRBV4-1	TRBJ1-1	TRBD1	CASSHGQGPRTEAFF	TGCGCCAGCAGCCATGGACAGGGCCCGAGGACTGAAGCTTTCTTT
NA	TRBV6-6	TRBJ2-2	TRBD2	CASSYRAGGLAGELFF	TGTGCCAGCAGTTACCGCGCGGGGGGTCTAGCCGGGGAGCTGTTTTTT
NA	TRBV30	TRBJ1-2	TRBD1	CAWSVHNRGKNTF	TGTGCCTGGAGTGTACACAACAGGGGAAAAAACACCTTC
NA	TRBV7-3	TRBJ1-2	NA	CASSAGLGYGYTF	TGTGCCAGCAGTGCAGGGTTGGGCTATGGCTACACCTTC
few	TRBV7-8	TRBJ2-7	TRBD2	CASSLGVWTSDVEQYF	TGTGCCAGCAGCTTAGGGGTTTGGACTAGCGATGTCGAGCAGTACTTC
NA	TRBV6-5	TRBJ2-7	NA	CASSYSQGAYEQYF	TGTGCCAGCAGTTACTCACAGGGCGCCTACGAGCAGTACTTC
NA	TRBV18	TRBJ1-1	NA	CASLGGQGTEAFF	TGTGCCAGCCTCGGGGGGCAGGGCACTGAAGCTTTCTTT